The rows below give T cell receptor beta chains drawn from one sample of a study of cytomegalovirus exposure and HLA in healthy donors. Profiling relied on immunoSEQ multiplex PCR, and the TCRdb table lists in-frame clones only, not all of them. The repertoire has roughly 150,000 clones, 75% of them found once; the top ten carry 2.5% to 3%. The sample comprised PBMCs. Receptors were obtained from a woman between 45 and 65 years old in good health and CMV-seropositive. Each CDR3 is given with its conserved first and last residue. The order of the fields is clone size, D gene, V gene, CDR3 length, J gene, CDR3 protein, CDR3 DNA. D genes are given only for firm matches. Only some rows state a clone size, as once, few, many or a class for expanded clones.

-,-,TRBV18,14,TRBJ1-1,CASFPTAMNTEAFF,TGTGCCAGCTTCCCGACAGCTATGAACACTGAAGCTTTCTTT
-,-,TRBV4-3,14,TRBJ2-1,CASSQDPTYNEQFF,TGCGCCAGCAGCCAAGATCCAACATACAATGAGCAGTTCTTC
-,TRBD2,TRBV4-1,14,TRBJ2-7,CASSQEWGGYEQYF,TGCGCCAGCAGCCAAGAATGGGGGGGGTACGAGCAGTACTTC
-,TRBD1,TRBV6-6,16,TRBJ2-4,CASSYSGTETWNIQYF,TGTGCCAGCAGTTACTCTGGGACAGAGACCTGGAACATTCAGTACTTC
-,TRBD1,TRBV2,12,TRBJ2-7,CAQGAGGNEQYF,TGTGCACAGGGGGCCGGCGGTAACGAGCAGTACTTC
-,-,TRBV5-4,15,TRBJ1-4,CASSRGGATNEKLFF,TGTGCCAGCAGCCGAGGAGGGGCAACTAATGAAAAACTGTTTTTT
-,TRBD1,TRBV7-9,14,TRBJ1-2,CASSSAGTGGGYTF,TGTGCCAGCAGCTCCGCCGGGACAGGGGGTGGCTACACCTTC
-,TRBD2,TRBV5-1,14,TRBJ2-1,CASGFTSGGNEQFF,TGCGCCAGCGGGTTTACTAGCGGGGGGAATGAGCAGTTCTTC
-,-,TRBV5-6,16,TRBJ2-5,CASSWGYIGVQETQYF,TGTGCCAGCAGCTGGGGTTACATAGGGGTACAAGAGACCCAGTACTTC
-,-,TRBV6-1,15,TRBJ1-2,CASSEGSSYLYGYTF,TGTGCCAGCAGTGAAGGGTCCTCCTACCTCTATGGCTACACCTTC
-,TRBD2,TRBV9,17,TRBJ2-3,CASSVVGSGGFVDTQYF,TGTGCCAGCAGCGTAGTTGGTAGCGGGGGGTTCGTGGATACGCAGTATTTT
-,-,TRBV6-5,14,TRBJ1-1,CASSYSTGSTEAFF,TGTGCCAGCAGTTACTCGACCGGGAGCACTGAAGCTTTCTTT
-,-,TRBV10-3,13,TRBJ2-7,CAIQTSFLSEQYF,TGTGCCATTCAGACTAGTTTTTTAAGCGAGCAGTACTTC
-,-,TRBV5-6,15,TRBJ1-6,CASSLGTAYNSPLHF,TGTGCCAGCAGCTTGGGGACAGCTTATAATTCACCCCTCCACTTT
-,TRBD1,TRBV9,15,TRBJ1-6,CASSVAGTGGSPLHF,TGTGCCAGCAGCGTAGCCGGGACAGGGGGTTCACCCCTCCACTTT
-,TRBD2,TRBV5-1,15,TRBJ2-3,CASSPGLAGSDTQYF,TGCGCCAGCAGTCCCGGACTAGCGGGGTCAGATACGCAGTATTTT
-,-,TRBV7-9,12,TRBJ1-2,CASSAQGGSYTF,TGTGCCAGCAGCGCACAGGGTGGAAGCTACACCTTC
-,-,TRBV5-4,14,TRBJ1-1,CASGVSGADTEAFF,TGTGCCAGCGGTGTGTCTGGGGCGGACACTGAAGCTTTCTTT
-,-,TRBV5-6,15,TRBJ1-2,CASSFTTGAPYGYTF,TGTGCCAGCAGCTTTACGACAGGAGCCCCGTATGGCTACACCTTC
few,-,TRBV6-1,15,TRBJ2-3,CASSEEWRETDTQYF,TGTGCCAGCAGTGAAGAGTGGAGGGAAACAGATACGCAGTATTTT
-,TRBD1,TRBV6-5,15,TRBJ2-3,CASSRGQGRTDTQYF,TGTGCCAGCAGCCGCGGACAGGGGCGCACAGATACGCAGTATTTT
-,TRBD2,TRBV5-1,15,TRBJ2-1,CASSLGLAVYNEQFF,TGCGCCAGCAGCTTGGGTCTAGCGGTCTACAATGAGCAGTTCTTC
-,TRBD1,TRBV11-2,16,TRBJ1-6,CASSLGNRGLYSPLHF,TGTGCCAGCAGCTTAGGGAACAGGGGGCTTTATTCACCCCTCCACTTT
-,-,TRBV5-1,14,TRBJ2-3,CASSLPLRGNTQYF,TGCGCCAGCAGCCTGCCCCTTCGGGGGAATACGCAGTATTTT
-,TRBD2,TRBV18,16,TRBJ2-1,CASSQTSGGTYNEQFF,TGTGCCAGCTCACAAACTAGCGGGGGGACCTACAATGAGCAGTTCTTC
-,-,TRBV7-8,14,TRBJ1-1,CASSLGGSGTEAFF,TGTGCCAGCAGCTTAGGAGGGTCGGGGACTGAAGCTTTCTTT
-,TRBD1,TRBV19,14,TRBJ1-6,CASSDRESNSPLHF,TGTGCCAGTAGTGACAGGGAAAGTAATTCACCCCTCCACTTT
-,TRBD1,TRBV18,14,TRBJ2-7,CASSPDRSSYEQYF,TGTGCCAGCTCACCGGACAGGAGCTCCTACGAGCAGTACTTC
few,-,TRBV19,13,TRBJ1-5,CASSIKGGQPQHF,TGTGCCAGTAGTATCAAGGGAGGGCAGCCCCAGCATTTT
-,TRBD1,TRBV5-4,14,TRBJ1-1,CASSVGGAVTEAFF,TGTGCCAGCAGCGTAGGGGGCGCCGTCACTGAAGCTTTCTTT
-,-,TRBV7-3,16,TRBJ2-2,CASSPQSGTLTGELFF,TGTGCCAGCAGCCCACAGTCCGGGACACTCACCGGGGAGCTGTTTTTT